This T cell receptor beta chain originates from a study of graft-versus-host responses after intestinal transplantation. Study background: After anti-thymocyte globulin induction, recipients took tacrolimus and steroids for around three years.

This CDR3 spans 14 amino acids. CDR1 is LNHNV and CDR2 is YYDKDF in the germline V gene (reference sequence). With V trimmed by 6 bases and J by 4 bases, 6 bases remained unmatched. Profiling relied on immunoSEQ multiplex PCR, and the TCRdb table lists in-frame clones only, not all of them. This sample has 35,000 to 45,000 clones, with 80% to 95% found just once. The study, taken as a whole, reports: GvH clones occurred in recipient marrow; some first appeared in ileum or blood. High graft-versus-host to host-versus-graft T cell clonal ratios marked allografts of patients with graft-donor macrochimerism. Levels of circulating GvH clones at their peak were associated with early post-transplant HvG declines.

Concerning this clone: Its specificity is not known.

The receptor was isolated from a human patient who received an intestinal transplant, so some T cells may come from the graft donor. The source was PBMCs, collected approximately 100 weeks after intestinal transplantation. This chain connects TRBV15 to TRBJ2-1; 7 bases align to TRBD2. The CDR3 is CATRSGGSYNEQFF. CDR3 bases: TGTGCCACCAGATCGGGGGGATCGTACAATGAGCAGTTCTTC.